The 26 T cell receptor beta chains given below trace back to one sample, sequenced in a study of regulatory T cells in long-lasting Graves disease. Noted time point: persistent/refractory GD, antithyroid drugs over 5 years with positive TRAb. The TCR library was made from RNA that had been extracted from PBMCs in TRIzol. Investigators prepared the TCR beta libraries by applying iRepertoire HTBI primers and Arm-PCR of CDR3 regions. TCRdb re-called the multiplex PCR reads through MiXCR, storing one row per CDR3 protein. Of around 510,000 distinct CDR3 sequences listed, more than 20% are singletons. The specimen was peripheral blood mononuclear cells (PBMCs), collected when the disease was refractory, from a patient treated with antithyroid drugs. The receptors come from a female donor with Graves disease.

This clonotype was found a few times. This chain joins TRBV16 and TRBJ1-6; no firm D call. The CDR3 has 14 residues. Germline loops: CDR1 KGHSY, CDR2 FQNENV. V lost 0 bases, J lost 7 bases, and 7 bases lay in between. CDR3 in DNA: TGTGCCAGCAGCCAATCGCTGGGGAATTCACCCCTCCACTTT. It yields the protein CASSQSLGNSPLHF. Combining the CDR3 with reference TRBV16 and TRBJ1-6 gives the whole variable domain GEEVAQTPKHLVRGEGQKAKLYCAPIKGHSYVFWYQQVLKNEFKFLISFQNENVFDETGMPKERFSAKCLPNSPCSLEIQATKLEDSAVYFCASSQSLGNSPLHFGNGTRLTVT.

On this clonotype: A much larger clone sits a single nucleotide away, making a read error possible. The V call is TRBV3-1, the J call TRBJ2-7; D not resolved. CDR3 length: 13 residues. CDR1 LGHDT and CDR2 YNNKEL come from the germline V gene (reference sequence). Trimming took off 1 base at V and 6 bases at J, with 10 bases between the two ends. For the CDR3, the DNA is TGTGCCAGCAGCCAAGCCCTTGCGGTCGAGCAGTACTTC. Protein product: CASSQALAVEQYF.

The CDR3 coding sequence is TGTGCCAGCAGGGGGATTCCGGGACGGACTTCTGGGGCCAACGTCCTGACTTTC. Translated, it gives CASRGIPGRTSGANVLTF. The V and J genes are TRBV12-3 or TRBV12-4 and TRBJ2-6; D possibly uses TRBD1 or TRBD2 (5 bases each). Trimming took off 6 bases at V and 1 base at J, with 19 bases between the two ends. The CDR3 sequence is 18 residues long.

This chain uses TRBV6-2 or TRBV6-3 with TRBJ1-5, with 8 bases matching TRBD1. V shed 5 bases and J 11 bases; nucleotides not matched to a gene: 2. The CDR3 contains 11 residues. CDR1 is MNHEY and CDR2 is SVGEGT in the germline V gene. CDR3 sequence: CASSPDRAQHF. The CDR3 DNA reads TGTGCCAGCAGTCCGGACAGGGCCCAGCATTTT.

This chain uses TRBV7-2 with TRBJ2-3; D is possibly TRBD1 (6 bases). The V end lost 1 base, the J end lost 3 bases, and 8 bases lay between the germline ends. The CDR3 is 14 residues long. CDR1 and CDR2 from the germline V gene are SGHTA and FQGNSA. The DNA for the CDR3 is TGTGCCAGCAGCTTAGAGGGGGTTACAGATACGCAGTATTTT. Translating gives CASSLEGVTDTQYF.

This clonotype was counted many times. This chain joins TRBV28 and TRBJ2-7; the D gene is possibly TRBD1 (5 bases). Germline CDR1 is MDHEN and CDR2 is SYDVKM. The V gene lost 6 bases and the J gene lost 2 bases, with 5 bases spanning the gap. The CDR3 extends over 11 amino acids. The chain's CDR3 is CASRGPYEQYF. The CDR3 DNA is TGTGCCAGCAGGGGGCCCTACGAGCAGTACTTC.

This clonotype was seen at least ten times. The V call is TRBV29-1, the J call TRBJ1-1; D is perhaps TRBD1 (5 bases). The V end was cut by 5 bases, the J end by 1 base, with 11 bases between. This CDR3 is 13 amino acids long. CDR1 and CDR2 from the germline V gene are SQVTM and ANQGSEA. The CDR3 nucleotides read TGCAGCGTTAGGGACGTCCCGAACACTGAAGCTTTCTTT. Its translation is CSVRDVPNTEAFF.

This clonotype was recorded a few times. This sequence joins TRBV10-3 and TRBJ2-7, with D possibly being TRBD2 (6 bases). This CDR3 is 16 amino acids long. Deletions cut 6 bases from V and 3 bases from J, with 21 bases between. Per germline, CDR1 ENHRY and CDR2 SYGVKD. The CDR3 DNA reads as TGTGCCATCAGATCCACGCTCGGGAGTACCAGCTACGAGCAGTACTTC. Its translation: CAIRSTLGSTSYEQYF.

The table lists this clonotype with a few counts. This sequence joins TRBV7-2 and TRBJ1-2; TRBD1 might be the D (6 bases). This CDR3 spans 16 amino acids. The germline CDR1 and CDR2 sequences are SGHTA and FQGNSA. V was shortened by 5 bases and J by 4 bases, with 20 bases between the two germline ends. CDR3 sequence: CASSKKPGALGYGYTF. For the CDR3, the DNA is TGTGCCAGCAGCAAAAAGCCGGGGGCGCTGGGCTATGGCTACACCTTC.

Note on this clonotype: A read error may be the cause here, since a much bigger clone is one base away. CDR3 DNA sequence: TGTGCCAGCGGTCGACACCTCACTGAAGCTTTCTTT. It encodes CASGRHLTEAFF. The chain is built from TRBV28 and TRBJ1-1; D unresolved. The CDR3 has 12 residues. In germline, CDR1 is MDHEN, CDR2 SYDVKM. V shed 8 bases and J shed 4 bases, with 11 bases lying between them.

This clonotype has ten or more counts. The chain combines TRBV15 with TRBJ1-2, with 7 bases identical to TRBD1. J gave up 7 bases and V 0 bases, and 8 bases lay outside the gene matches. Germline assignment: CDR1 LNHNV and CDR2 YYDKDF (reference sequence). The CDR3 is made up of 15 amino acids. Written as DNA, the CDR3 is TGTGCCACCAGCAGAGATCCCAACAGGGGTCGTGGCTACACCTTC. It encodes CATSRDPNRGRGYTF.

This clonotype was counted between two and nine times. A junction boundary mismatches the germline segment, possibly from a read error. The J gene is TRBJ2-5, the V gene TRBV7-7; 7 bases fit TRBD1. Looked up from germline, CDR1 is SSHAT and CDR2 is FNYEAQ (reference sequence). This CDR3 contains 15 residues. The CDR3 DNA reads as TGTGCTAGCAGCCGGGCCCAGGGGGTGCAAGAGACCCAGTACTTC. Translated, it gives CASSRAQGVQETQYF.

The chain has TRBV28 and TRBJ1-5; D ambiguous. There are 14 residues in the CDR3. V gave up 3 bases and J gave up 0 bases, with 6 bases separating them. Germline-derived CDR1 and CDR2 are MDHEN and SYDVKM. CDR3 DNA: TGTGCCAGCAGTTTTTTGAATAGCAATCAGCCCCAGCATTTT. This encodes CASSFLNSNQPQHF.

Worth noting for this clonotype: This may arise from a read error, as a much more abundant clone is one base away. The chain has TRBV6-1 and TRBJ2-5; TRBD1 matches at 9 bases. V lost 5 bases, J lost 7 bases, and 11 bases stayed unmatched. This CDR3 contains 15 residues. In germline, CDR1 is MNHNS, CDR2 SASEGT. In nucleotides, the CDR3 is TGTGCCAGCAGTCTCGGGGGGACAGGGTTAGGGACCCAGTACTTC. It is translated as CASSLGGTGLGTQYF.

This clonotype was counted between two and nine times. This rearrangement joins TRBV20-1 to TRBJ2-1, with D perhaps matching TRBD1 (5 bases). The V gene lost 3 bases and the J gene lost 4 bases, with 10 bases spanning the gap. The CDR3 contains 13 residues. The germline CDR1 and CDR2 sequences are DFQATT and SNEGSKA (reference sequence). The CDR3 is CSARGPSYNEQFF. CDR3 in DNA: TGCAGTGCTAGGGGGCCCTCTTACAATGAGCAGTTCTTC.

This clonotype was counted many times. J is TRBJ1-6 and V is TRBV28; TRBD1 might be the D (6 bases). V lost 6 bases and J lost 5, with 11 bases in between. This CDR3 region has 14 residues. The germline gives CDR1 MDHEN, CDR2 SYDVKM. CDR3 protein: CASRTDSHNSPLHF. In DNA, the CDR3 is TGTGCCAGCAGGACGGACAGTCATAATTCACCCCTCCACTTT.

In this sample, this clonotype turned up many times. V and J are TRBV24-1 and TRBJ1-1, with D maybe TRBD1 (5 bases). V lost 9 bases to trimming and J lost 4 bases, with 17 bases between them. CDR1 KGHDR and CDR2 SFDVKD come from the germline V gene. This CDR3 contains 14 residues. CDR3 sequence reads: CATHGGTPGTEAFF. The CDR3 DNA follows: TGTGCCACCCACGGGGGGACCCCGGGCACTGAAGCTTTCTTT.

V gene TRBV19 combines with J gene TRBJ2-2, with no clear D. The CDR3 has 15 amino acids. With 3 bases removed from V and 5 bases from J, the gap between germline ends came to 13 bases. Germline loops: CDR1 LNHDA, CDR2 SQIVND (reference sequence). Here the CDR3 DNA reads TGTGCCAGTAGTATCCTCCCCAAGTCTACCGGGGAGCTGTTTTTT. Translating gives CASSILPKSTGELFF.

In its sample, this clonotype was seen many times. The gene calls are TRBV6-5 and TRBJ2-5, with a possible D match to TRBD2 (5 bases). The CDR3 extends over 12 amino acids. Germline V gene data show CDR1 as MNHEY and CDR2 as SVGAGI. V dropped 2 bases and J dropped 7 bases, with 8 bases sitting between them. CDR3: CASSYGLGTQYF. In nucleotides, the CDR3 is TGTGCCAGCAGTTACGGACTTGGGACCCAGTACTTC.

As for this clonotype: A much larger clone lies a single base off, so this may be a read error. The V call is TRBV7-9, the J call TRBJ2-4; D is unclear. This CDR3 is built from 15 residues. V was cut by 1 base and J by 0 bases, with 7 bases left in between. Germline V lookup: CDR1 SEHNR, CDR2 FQNEAQ (reference sequence). The CDR3 loop reads CASSLGPLAKNIQYF. The CDR3 bases are TGTGCCAGCAGCTTAGGCCCCCTAGCCAAAAACATTCAGTACTTC.

This clonotype was seen ten or more times. The chain links TRBV27 to TRBJ2-5, with TRBD2 matching 9 bases. Germline values: CDR1 MNHEY, CDR2 SMNVEV (reference sequence). The CDR3 contains 18 residues. Germline trimming cut 5 bases from V and 2 bases from J; bases unmatched to any gene: 15. The CDR3 here is CASSTRGVAGVGQETQYF. CDR3 sequence (DNA): TGTGCCAGCAGTACTCGGGGGGTAGCGGGAGTCGGTCAAGAGACCCAGTACTTC.

This clonotype was detected ten times or more. V gene TRBV20-1 combines with J gene TRBJ2-7; weak D call: TRBD1 (6 bases). V shed 5 bases and J shed 5 bases, with 10 bases lying between them. This CDR3 spans 11 amino acids. Germline V lookup: CDR1 DFQATT, CDR2 SNEGSKA (reference sequence). CDR3: CSASRGNEQYF. In DNA form, the CDR3 reads TGCAGTGCTTCCAGGGGAAACGAGCAGTACTTC.

Comment on this clonotype: At one end the junction does not follow the germline gene, possibly because of a read error. The V gene is TRBV20-1, the J gene TRBJ1-1; no clear D gene. Germline values: CDR1 DFQATT, CDR2 SNEGSKA (reference sequence). The CDR3 is made up of 14 amino acids. The CDR3 protein is CSATEGQVNTETFF. The CDR3 DNA follows: TGCAGTGCCACGGAAGGCCAGGTGAACACTGAAACTTTCTTT.

This clonotype was counted a few times. V usage is TRBV9 and J usage is TRBJ2-7; TRBD2 aligns across 11 bases. In germline, CDR1 is SGDLS, CDR2 YYNGEE. Trimming cost V 3 bases and J 4 bases; bases outside gene matches: 12. The CDR3 length is 17 residues. The CDR3 sequence is CASSDGRELAGEYEQYF. The CDR3, as DNA: TGTGCCAGCAGCGACGGCCGGGAACTAGCGGGAGAGTACGAGCAGTACTTC.

This chain links TRBV9 with TRBJ2-7, with D unclear. The CDR3 length is 14 residues. V was clipped by 0 bases and J by 6 bases, with 13 bases between them. Germline CDR1 and CDR2: SGDLS and YYNGEE. The DNA for the CDR3 is TGTGCCAGCAGCGTAGGTAAGGTCCCTGGCGAGCAGTACTTC. Protein: CASSVGKVPGEQYF.

In its sample, this clonotype was seen many times. The V and J genes are TRBV7-6 and TRBJ2-7; 7 nucleotides line up with TRBD1. CDR3 length equals 14 residues. Germline CDR1 and CDR2: SGHVS and FNYEAQ. The junction had 7 bases not matched to a gene; V was cut back by 5 bases and J by 3 bases. CDR3 coding DNA: TGTGCCAGCAGCCAAGGGGGCCGATACTACGAGCAGTACTTC. Encoded protein: CASSQGGRYYEQYF.